This T cell receptor beta chain was found in a study of CD8+CD57+ T cells in acquired aplastic anemia. As for the study in general: DNA recovered from sorted CD4+ and CD8+ cells had a mean of approximately 3 ug.

There are many counts of this clonotype. Its antigen is still unknown. An expansion of CD8+CD57+ cells by flow cytometry had been shown in patients chosen for sequencing. Both TCR beta VDJ combination and CDR3 sequence profiling were carried out. Genomic DNA was the template for this profiling. A single record per CDR3 protein comes from TCRdb applying MiXCR to the reads. The sample has fewer than 250,000 distinct CDR3 sequences, 45% to 50% seen once. The study, taken as a whole, reports: Patients and controls were found to share 25 to 35 CD8+ CDR3 sequences.

The CDR3 has 14 amino acids. Between the trimmed V and J ends, which lost 1 base and 3 bases, there was a span of 6 bases. Germline V CDR1 and CDR2: MNHNS, SASEGT. This chain links TRBV6-1 with TRBJ2-2, with D perhaps matching TRBD1 (6 bases). The clonotype comes from a human donor with aplastic anemia. The specimen was sorted CD4+, CD8+, or CD8+CD57+ T cells (not recorded which) from PBMCs. In DNA, the CDR3 is TGTGCCAGCAGTGAAGGGACAGACACCGGGGAGCTGTTTTTT. Protein product: CASSEGTDTGELFF.